This T cell receptor beta chain was captured by sequencing in a study of a mutant IDH1 vaccine in newly diagnosed glioma. This table comes from immunoSEQ multiplex PCR, and its TCRdb copy is limited to in-frame clones, with some not included. The table includes 10,000 to 15,000 clones, roughly four fifths detected once. A word on this clone: Its antigen is undetermined.

Stated time point: week 47, end of study. Doses of 300 ug of mutant IDH1 20-mer peptide were given with topical imiquimod. V lost 3 bases and J lost 0; bases outside the gene matches: 5. The CDR3 is made up of 15 amino acids. CDR1 is SGHRS and CDR2 is YFSETQ in the germline V gene. This sequence joins TRBV5-1 and TRBJ2-5; 7 nucleotides line up with TRBD2. This receptor was taken from a woman aged 40 to 50 with glioma. The sample consisted of PBMCs, taken from a glioma patient whose treatment included an IDH1 peptide vaccine. As DNA, the CDR3 is TGCGCCAGCAGCTCCGGACTAGTGAACCAAGAGACCCAGTACTTC. Translation gives CASSSGLVNQETQYF.